The subject of this entry is one T cell receptor (beta chain). The table came from immunoSEQ multiplex PCR; TCRdb's copy has only in-frame clones and leaves some out. The table shows tens of thousands of clones, with over 75% occurring only once. CDR1 and CDR2 from the germline V gene are GTSNPN and SVGIG (reference sequence). CDR3 size: 15 residues. V lost 0 bases to trimming and J lost 5 bases, with 14 bases between them. The data originate from a study of OX40 agonist ivuxolimab in advanced cancers. The chain has TRBV30 and TRBJ1-5; TRBD1 might be the D (5 bases). The sequence was obtained from an adult with an advanced solid tumor such as melanoma, head and neck, liver or kidney cancer. This specimen was CD4+ or CD8+ T cells sorted from blood, taken in a trial of the OX40 agonist ivuxolimab. The CDR3 sequence: CAWSVIYGTDQPQHF. CDR3 nucleotide sequence: TGTGCCTGGAGTGTGATTTACGGGACCGATCAGCCCCAGCATTTT. Full variable domain (outside the CDR3, taken from reference TRBV30 and TRBJ1-5): SQTIHQWPATLVQPVGSPLSLECTVEGTSNPNLYWYRQAAGRGLQLLFYSVGIGQISSEVPQNLSASRPQDRQFILSSKKLLLSDSGFYLCAWSVIYGTDQPQHFGDGTRLSIL.